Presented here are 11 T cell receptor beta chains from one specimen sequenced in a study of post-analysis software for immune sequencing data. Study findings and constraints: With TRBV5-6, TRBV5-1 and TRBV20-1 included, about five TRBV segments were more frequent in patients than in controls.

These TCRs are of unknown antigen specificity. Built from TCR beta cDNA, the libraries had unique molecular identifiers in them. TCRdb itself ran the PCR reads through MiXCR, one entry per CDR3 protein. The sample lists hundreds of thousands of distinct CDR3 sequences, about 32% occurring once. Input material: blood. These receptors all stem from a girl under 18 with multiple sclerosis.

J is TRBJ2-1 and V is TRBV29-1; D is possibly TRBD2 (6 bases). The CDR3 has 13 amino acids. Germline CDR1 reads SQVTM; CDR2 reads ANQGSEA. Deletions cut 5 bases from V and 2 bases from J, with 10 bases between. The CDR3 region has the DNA TGCAGCGTTCCGGGGAGGACCTACAATGAGCAGTTCTTC. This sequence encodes CSVPGRTYNEQFF.

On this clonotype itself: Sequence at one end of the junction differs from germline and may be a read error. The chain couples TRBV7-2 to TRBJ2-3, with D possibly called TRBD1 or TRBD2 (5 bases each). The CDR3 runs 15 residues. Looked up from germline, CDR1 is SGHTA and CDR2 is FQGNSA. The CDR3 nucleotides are TGTGCCAGCGGCTTTGACGGGACGGTTTCGGATACGCAGTATTTT. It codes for CASGFDGTVSDTQYF.

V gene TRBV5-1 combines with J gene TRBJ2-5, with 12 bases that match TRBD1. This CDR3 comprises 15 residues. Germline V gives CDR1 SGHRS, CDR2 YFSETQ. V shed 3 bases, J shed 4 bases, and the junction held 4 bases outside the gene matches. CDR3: CASSSGDRGRETQYF. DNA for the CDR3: TGCGCCAGCAGCTCTGGGGACAGGGGGCGAGAGACCCAGTACTTC.

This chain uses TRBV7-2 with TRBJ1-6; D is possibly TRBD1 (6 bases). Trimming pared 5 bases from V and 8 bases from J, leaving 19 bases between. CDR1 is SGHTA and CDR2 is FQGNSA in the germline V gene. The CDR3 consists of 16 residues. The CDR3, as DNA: TGTGCCAGCAGCCGGAACAGGGTTCCCATGGATTCACCCCTCCACTTT. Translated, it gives CASSRNRVPMDSPLHF.

The CDR3 nucleotides are TGTGCCAGCAGTCCAAGCGCATACTACGAGCAGTACTTC. It specifies CASSPSAYYEQYF. The chain has TRBV28 and TRBJ2-7; D remains unclear. The V end was cut by 5 bases, the J end by 3 bases, with 11 bases between. Looked up from germline, CDR1 is MDHEN and CDR2 is SYDVKM. This CDR3 region has 13 residues. Supplemented by reference TRBV28 and TRBJ2-7, the full variable domain reads DVKVTQSSRYLVKRTGEKVFLECVQDMDHENMFWYRQDPGLGLRLIYFSYDVKMKEKGDIPEGYSVSREKKERFSLILESASTNQTSMYLCASSPSAYYEQYFGPGTRLTVT.

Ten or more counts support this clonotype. For the CDR3, the DNA is TGTGCCAGCAGCTTAGGAGGGGGTCGGGAGACCCAGTACTTC. This codes for CASSLGGGRETQYF. The V and J genes are TRBV7-2 and TRBJ2-5; tentative D call: TRBD1 (6 bases). With 1 base removed from V and 5 bases from J, the gap between germline ends came to 11 bases. Germline loops: CDR1 SGHTA, CDR2 FQGNSA. The CDR3 consists of 14 residues.

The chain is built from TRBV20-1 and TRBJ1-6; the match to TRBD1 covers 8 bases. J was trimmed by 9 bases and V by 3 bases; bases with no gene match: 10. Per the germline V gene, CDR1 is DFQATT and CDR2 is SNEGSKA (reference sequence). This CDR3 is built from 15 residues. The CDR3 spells CSARVTGVVGSPLHF. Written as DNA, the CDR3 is TGCAGTGCTAGGGTGACAGGGGTTGTCGGTTCACCCCTCCACTTT.

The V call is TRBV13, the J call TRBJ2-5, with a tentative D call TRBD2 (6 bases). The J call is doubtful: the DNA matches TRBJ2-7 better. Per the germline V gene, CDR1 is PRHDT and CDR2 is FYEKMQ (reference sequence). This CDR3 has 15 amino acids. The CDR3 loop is CASRQPGLGEDEQYF. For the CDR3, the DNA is TGTGCCAGCAGACAACCCGGACTGGGGGAGGACGAGCAGTACTTC.

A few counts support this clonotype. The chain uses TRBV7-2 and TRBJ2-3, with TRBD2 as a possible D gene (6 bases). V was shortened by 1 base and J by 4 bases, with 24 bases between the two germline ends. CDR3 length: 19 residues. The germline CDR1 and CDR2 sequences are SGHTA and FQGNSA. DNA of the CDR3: TGTGCCAGCAGCTTAGTCGGAGGGCCAAGACCGTCGGTGGCAGATACGCAGTATTTT. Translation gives CASSLVGGPRPSVADTQYF.

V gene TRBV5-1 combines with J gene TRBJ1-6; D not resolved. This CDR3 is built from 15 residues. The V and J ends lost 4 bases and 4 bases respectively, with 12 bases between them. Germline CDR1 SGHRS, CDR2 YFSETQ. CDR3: CASSTDARYNSPLHF. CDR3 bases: TGCGCCAGCAGCACGGACGCCAGGTATAATTCACCCCTCCACTTT.

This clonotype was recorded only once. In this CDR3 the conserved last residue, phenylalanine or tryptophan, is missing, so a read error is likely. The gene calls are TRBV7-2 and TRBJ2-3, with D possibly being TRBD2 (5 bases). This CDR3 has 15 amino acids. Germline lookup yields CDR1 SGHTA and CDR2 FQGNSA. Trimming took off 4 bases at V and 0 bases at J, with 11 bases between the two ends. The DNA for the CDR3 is TGTGCCAGCAGCTCCCCCGGCGGGAGCACAGATACGCAGTATTGT. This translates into CASSSPGGSTDTQYC.